The 20 T cell receptor beta chains given below trace back to one sample, sequenced in a study of blood T cells in healthy people across ages (dated by TCRdb to between 2014 and 2016). The library was made by 5' RACE. Reads for this sample came from an Illumina HiSeq 2500. A second PCR of roughly 7 to 12 cycles was run with a J-beta primer mix and a sample-barcoded 5' primer. The public sequencing data were trimmed at Q25 with fastp and processed into clonotypes with MiXCR by TCRdb, which kept only in-frame beta chains. Identical CDR3 proteins give one entry, which carries the most common genes and DNA. The sample includes fewer than 900,000 distinct CDR3 sequences, with around half observed a single time. The biggest ten clones account for around a third of the sample. The sequenced material came from blood. The receptor set was obtained from a woman in her sixties or seventies in good health.

The genes are TRBV30 and TRBJ2-7; D unclear. Trimming removed 1 base at V and 5 bases at J, with 9 bases between. The V gene's germline CDR1 is GTSNPN and CDR2 SVGIG (reference sequence). This CDR3 spans 12 amino acids. The CDR3 DNA reads TGTGCCTGGAGTGCAGGACCCCACGAGCAGTACTTC. It yields the protein CAWSAGPHEQYF.

In this sample, this clonotype turned up a few times. V usage is TRBV2 and J usage is TRBJ2-1; 8 bases are shared with TRBD2. After removal of 5 bases from V and 4 bases from J, the junction contained 4 bases not matched to a gene. The CDR3 is 14 residues long. Per germline, CDR1 SNHLY and CDR2 FYNNEI. As DNA, the CDR3 is TGTGCCAGCAGTCAGCTAGCGGGTTACAATGAGCAGTTCTTC. Protein sequence: CASSQLAGYNEQFF.

Only a few counts were recorded for this clonotype. The chain joins TRBV2 to TRBJ2-6; D uncertain. Germline CDR1 SNHLY, CDR2 FYNNEI. The CDR3 sequence is 15 residues long. V lost 4 bases and J 0 bases, leaving 7 bases between the germline ends. The CDR3 region has the DNA TGTGCCAGCAGTGCTGGTATCTCTGGGGCCAACGTCCTGACTTTC. Protein sequence: CASSAGISGANVLTF.

This clonotype came up many times. The gene calls are TRBV10-3 and TRBJ2-3; 8 bases match TRBD2. CDR1 is ENHRY and CDR2 is SYGVKD in the germline V gene. V lost 9 bases, J lost 3 bases, and 11 bases stayed unmatched. The CDR3 totals 15 residues. Here the CDR3 reads CAIQYGAGETDTQYF. CDR3 nucleotide sequence: TGTGCCATACAGTACGGAGCGGGAGAAACAGATACGCAGTATTTT.

The chain has TRBV7-9 and TRBJ2-7; D is perhaps TRBD2 (5 bases). Trimming stripped 6 bases from V and 0 bases from J, with 18 bases between. CDR3 length equals 16 residues. Looked up from germline, CDR1 is SEHNR and CDR2 is FQNEAQ (reference sequence). The CDR3 nucleotides are TGTGCCAGCAGTAACTCCGACCGGGGATTCTCCTACGAGCAGTACTTC. Residues: CASSNSDRGFSYEQYF.

This chain links TRBV20-1 with TRBJ1-5; TRBD1 is a possible D gene (6 bases). The CDR3 has 16 residues. V was trimmed by 5 bases and J by 1 base, leaving 18 bases between them. Germline assignment: CDR1 DFQATT and CDR2 SNEGSKA (reference sequence). The CDR3 bases are TGCAGTGCTCCCCGACCGGGGGCGCGAAGCAATCAGCCCCAGCATTTT. This translates into CSAPRPGARSNQPQHF.

This chain links TRBV18 with TRBJ2-3, with 10 bases that match TRBD2. CDR1 and CDR2 from the germline V gene are KGHSH and LQKENI. The CDR3 spans 18 residues. Trimming at V came to 2 bases and at J to 2 bases, leaving 10 bases not matched to a gene. In DNA, the CDR3 is TGTGCCAGCTCACCATATCAAACTAGCGGGAAACTCACAGATACGCAGTATTTT. It translates to CASSPYQTSGKLTDTQYF.

This rearrangement joins TRBV7-6 to TRBJ2-5; 7 bases agree with TRBD2. V was clipped by 5 bases and J by 1 base; unmatched bases: 10. This CDR3 is built from 16 residues. Germline V CDR1 and CDR2: SGHVS, FNYEAQ. The DNA of the CDR3 is TGTGCCAGCAGCCCAGCACTAGCGTATGGCCAAGAGACCCAGTACTTC. Translation: CASSPALAYGQETQYF.

The gene calls are TRBV27 and TRBJ1-4, with unresolved D. Germline assignment: CDR1 MNHEY and CDR2 SMNVEV (reference sequence). This CDR3 region has 12 residues. The V end lost 3 bases, the J end lost 7 bases, and 6 bases lay between the germline ends. The CDR3 is CASSFSGEKLFF. CDR3 coding DNA: TGTGCCAGCAGTTTTTCGGGTGAAAAACTGTTTTTT.

This clonotype was recorded once. V usage is TRBV7-2 and J usage is TRBJ1-6; D unclear. V lost 1 base, J lost 5 bases, and 12 bases lay in between. Germline V gene lookup returns CDR1 SGHTA and CDR2 FQGNSA. This CDR3 has 16 residues. DNA of the CDR3: TGTGCCAGCAGCTTAGAGGCCGCCCCTAATAATTCACCCCTCCACTTT. Protein product: CASSLEAAPNNSPLHF.

This clonotype was seen only once. In DNA, the CDR3 is TGTGCCAGCAATTTTAGGATATCAACTAGCGGGAGACGAGACTACAATGAGCAGTTCTTC. Translated: CASNFRISTSGRRDYNEQFF. The chain recombines TRBV28 with TRBJ2-1; 11 bases are a match to TRBD2. Germline V lookup: CDR1 MDHEN, CDR2 SYDVKM. CDR3 length: 20 residues. V trimming: 7 bases; J trimming: 3 bases; junction bases outside the gene matches: 20.

This clonotype was found a few times. The chain is built from TRBV29-1 and TRBJ2-5; TRBD2 matches at 8 bases. Trimming cost V 1 base and J 2 bases; bases outside gene matches: 9. CDR1 is SQVTM and CDR2 is ANQGSEA in the germline V gene. This CDR3 contains 16 residues. The CDR3: CSVEGREVGIQETQYF. CDR3 nucleotides: TGCAGCGTTGAAGGGCGGGAGGTGGGAATTCAAGAGACCCAGTACTTC.

This clonotype was found a few times. V is TRBV29-1 and J is TRBJ2-3; TRBD2 matches 10 bases. V shed 6 bases, J shed 1 base, and the junction held 10 bases outside the gene matches. CDR3 length: 16 residues. Germline assignment: CDR1 SQVTM and CDR2 ANQGSEA. Here the CDR3 DNA reads TGCAGCGTCGGAGGACTAGCGGAGGGCCGCACAGATACGCAGTATTTT. The encoded protein is CSVGGLAEGRTDTQYF.

This chain connects TRBV6-1 to TRBJ1-1; D gene ambiguous. This CDR3 contains 12 residues. Deletions cut 9 bases from V and 7 bases from J, with 15 bases between. Germline CDR1 MNHNS, CDR2 SASEGT. DNA for the CDR3: TGTGCCAGTGAAAGGGCCCGGGGTGAAGCTTTCTTT. Its translation is CASERARGEAFF.

This clonotype was observed a handful of times. The chain links TRBV27 to TRBJ2-7; D uncertain. Germline CDR1 MNHEY, CDR2 SMNVEV (reference sequence). The CDR3 sequence is 16 residues long. V lost 4 bases to trimming and J lost 0 bases, with 16 bases between them. This CDR3 is CASSSFPTTPSYEQYF. CDR3 nucleotide sequence: TGTGCCAGCAGTTCGTTCCCGACAACCCCCTCCTACGAGCAGTACTTC.

The rearrangement joins TRBV5-1 to TRBJ2-1, with D possibly being TRBD1 (6 bases). CDR1 is SGHRS and CDR2 is YFSETQ in the germline V gene. Deletions cut 4 bases from V and 7 bases from J, with 21 bases between. The CDR3 has 16 residues. CDR3 nucleotide sequence: TGCGCCAGCAGCCCGAGGGCACAGGGATCAGGGAATGAGCAGTTCTTC. This gives the protein CASSPRAQGSGNEQFF.

This clonotype was seen a few times. The chain combines TRBV20-1 with TRBJ2-5; TRBD1 matches at 10 bases. V lost 0 bases, J lost 2 bases, and 9 bases stayed unmatched. Germline CDR1 reads DFQATT; CDR2 reads SNEGSKA (reference sequence). The CDR3 is 17 amino acids. CDR3 sequence: CSARDRRWGQGQETQYF. CDR3 nucleotides: TGCAGTGCTAGAGATCGTAGGTGGGGACAGGGGCAAGAGACCCAGTACTTC.

This clonotype was detected only a few times. V is TRBV28 and J is TRBJ1-2; D remains unclear. Germline V CDR1 and CDR2: MDHEN, SYDVKM. This CDR3 is 11 amino acids long. The V gene lost 4 bases and the J gene lost 7 bases, with 7 bases spanning the gap. CDR3 residues: CASSSERGYTF. CDR3 in DNA: TGTGCCAGCAGTTCGGAGCGTGGCTACACCTTC.

This clonotype has a count of ten or more. The gene calls are TRBV7-2 and TRBJ2-2, with no clear D. This CDR3 has 13 amino acids. Germline CDR1 reads SGHTA; CDR2 reads FQGNSA. The V gene lost 1 base and the J gene lost 5 bases, with 5 bases spanning the gap. Here the CDR3 DNA reads TGTGCCAGCAGCTTAGATTGGACCGGGGAGCTGTTTTTT. Translating gives CASSLDWTGELFF.

J is TRBJ2-5 and V is TRBV7-2; 7 nucleotides align to TRBD1. CDR3 length: 16 residues. The germline CDR1 and CDR2 sequences are SGHTA and FQGNSA. Trimming at V came to 5 bases and at J to 2 bases, leaving 11 bases not matched to a gene. CDR3: CASSGEQGPRQETQYF. The CDR3 DNA is TGTGCCAGCAGCGGGGAACAGGGGCCGCGGCAAGAGACCCAGTACTTC.